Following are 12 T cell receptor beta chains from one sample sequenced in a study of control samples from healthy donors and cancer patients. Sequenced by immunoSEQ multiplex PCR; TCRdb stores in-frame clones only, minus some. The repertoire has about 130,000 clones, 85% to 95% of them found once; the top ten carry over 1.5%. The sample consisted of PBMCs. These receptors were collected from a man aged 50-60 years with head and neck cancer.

In nucleotides, the CDR3 is TGTGCCAGCAGCCTTCAACAGGGGGCACAGCCCCAGCATTTT. Translating gives CASSLQQGAQPQHF. V and J are TRBV16 and TRBJ1-5; TRBD1 matches at 9 bases. V gave up 4 bases and J gave up 7 bases; unmatched junction bases: 5. This CDR3 is built from 14 residues. The germline V gene encodes CDR1 KGHSY and CDR2 FQNENV. The full variable domain, in which reference TRBV16 and TRBJ1-5 provide the parts outside the CDR3, is GEEVAQTPKHLVRGEGQKAKLYCAPIKGHSYVFWYQQVLKNEFKFLISFQNENVFDETGMPKERFSAKCLPNSPCSLEIQATKLEDSAVYFCASSLQQGAQPQHFGDGTRLSIL.

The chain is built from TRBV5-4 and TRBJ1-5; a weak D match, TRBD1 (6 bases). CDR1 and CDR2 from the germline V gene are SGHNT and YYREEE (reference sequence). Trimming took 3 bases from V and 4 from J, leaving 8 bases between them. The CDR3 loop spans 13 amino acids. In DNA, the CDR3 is TGTGCCAGCAGCTCGGGACAAAATCAGCCCCAGCATTTT. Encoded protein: CASSSGQNQPQHF.

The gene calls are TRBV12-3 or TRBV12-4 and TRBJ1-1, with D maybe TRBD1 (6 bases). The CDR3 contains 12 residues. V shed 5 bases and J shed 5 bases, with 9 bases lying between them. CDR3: CASSRGQTEAFF. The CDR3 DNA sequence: TGTGCCAGCAGTCGAGGACAGACTGAAGCTTTCTTT.

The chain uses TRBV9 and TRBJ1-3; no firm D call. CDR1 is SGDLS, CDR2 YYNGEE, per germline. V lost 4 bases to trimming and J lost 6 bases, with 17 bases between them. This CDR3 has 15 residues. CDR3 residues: CASSSGEAESNTIYF. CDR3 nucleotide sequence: TGTGCCAGCAGCTCCGGGGAAGCAGAGTCAAACACCATATATTTT.

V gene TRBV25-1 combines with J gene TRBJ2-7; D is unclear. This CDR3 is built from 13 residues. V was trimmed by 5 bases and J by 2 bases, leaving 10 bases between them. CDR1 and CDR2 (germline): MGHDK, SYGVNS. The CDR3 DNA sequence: TGTGCCAGCAGTCCCCAGATAACCTACGAGCAGTACTTC. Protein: CASSPQITYEQYF.

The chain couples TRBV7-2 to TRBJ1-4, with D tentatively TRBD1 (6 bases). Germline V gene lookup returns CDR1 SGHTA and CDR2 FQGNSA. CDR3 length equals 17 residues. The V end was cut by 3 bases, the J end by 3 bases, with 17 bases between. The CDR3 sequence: CASSLGGGTWPNEKLFF. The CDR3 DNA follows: TGTGCCAGCAGCTTGGGGGGGGGCACGTGGCCTAATGAAAAACTGTTTTTT.

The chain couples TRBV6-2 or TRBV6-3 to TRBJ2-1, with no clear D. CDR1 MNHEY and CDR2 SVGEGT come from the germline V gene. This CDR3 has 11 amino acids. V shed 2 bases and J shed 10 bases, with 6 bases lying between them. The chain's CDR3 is CASSYLAEQFF. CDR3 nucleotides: TGTGCCAGCAGTTACCTGGCAGAGCAGTTCTTC.

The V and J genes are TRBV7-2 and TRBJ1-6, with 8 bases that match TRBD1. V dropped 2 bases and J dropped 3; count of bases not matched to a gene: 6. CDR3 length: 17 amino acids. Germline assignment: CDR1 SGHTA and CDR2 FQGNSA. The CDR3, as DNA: TGTGCCAGCAGCTTAAGACAGGGGATCGGCTATAATTCACCCCTCCACTTT. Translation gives CASSLRQGIGYNSPLHF.

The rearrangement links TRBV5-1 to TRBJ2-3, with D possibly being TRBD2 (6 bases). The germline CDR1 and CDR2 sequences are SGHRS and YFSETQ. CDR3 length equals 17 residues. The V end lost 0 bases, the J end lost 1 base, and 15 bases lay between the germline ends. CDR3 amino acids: CASSLAAGGLGTDTQYF. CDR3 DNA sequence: TGCGCCAGCAGCTTGGCCGCTGGGGGACTCGGCACAGATACGCAGTATTTT.

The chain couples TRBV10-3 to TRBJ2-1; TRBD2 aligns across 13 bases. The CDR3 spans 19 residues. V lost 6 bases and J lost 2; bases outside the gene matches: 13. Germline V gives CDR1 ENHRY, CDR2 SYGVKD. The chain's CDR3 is CAIRPPGLAGSPAYNEQFF. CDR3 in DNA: TGTGCCATCAGGCCACCGGGACTAGCGGGGAGTCCCGCCTACAATGAGCAGTTCTTC.

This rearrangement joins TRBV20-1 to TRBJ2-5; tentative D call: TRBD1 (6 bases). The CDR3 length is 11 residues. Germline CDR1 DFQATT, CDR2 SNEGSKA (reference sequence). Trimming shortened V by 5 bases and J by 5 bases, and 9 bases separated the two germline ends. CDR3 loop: CSAGGPETQYF. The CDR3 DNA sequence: TGCAGTGCTGGGGGCCCGGAGACCCAGTACTTC.

The chain's CDR3 is CAISEGQGETEAFF. CDR3 DNA sequence: TGTGCCATCAGTGAAGGGCAGGGGGAAACTGAAGCTTTCTTT. The rearrangement uses TRBV10-3 and TRBJ1-1; TRBD1 matches 7 bases. This CDR3 contains 14 residues. V shed 3 bases and J 5 bases; nucleotides not matched to a gene: 6. Germline V gene lookup returns CDR1 ENHRY and CDR2 SYGVKD.